The T cell receptor (beta chain) under discussion was sequenced for a study of blood T cell repertoires in COVID-19. Study-wide background: Samples taken during acute and convalescent COVID-19 were collected in the United States, Italy and Spain. PBMCs, B-cell-depleted T cells, or T cells were the source of the cDNA or gDNA that made up the material.

The CDR3 is made up of 14 amino acids. CDR1 is SGHTA, CDR2 FQGTGA, per germline. V was shortened by 0 bases and J by 3 bases, with 8 bases between the two germline ends. In the authors' methods: Researchers report that nucleated cell counts were estimated from reference gene primer amplification. Only in-frame clones appear in the TCRdb table, and some are missing; sequencing was by immunoSEQ multiplex PCR. V and J calls and clone size are copied from that table; D and trimming were computed from the DNA. The data contain about 220,000 clones, 80% of them seen just once; the ten biggest clones take up around 13%.

V is TRBV7-3 and J is TRBJ1-1; maybe TRBD1 (6 bases). The sequence came from a human donor in a cohort sampled during active COVID-19. The sequencing input was peripheral blood. In nucleotides, the CDR3 is TGTGCCAGCAGCTTAACCGAGGGGGACACTGAAGCTTTCTTT. It translates to CASSLTEGDTEAFF.